The 21 T cell receptor beta chains in this list originate from one sample, sequenced in a study of cytomegalovirus exposure and HLA in healthy donors. Sequenced by immunoSEQ multiplex PCR; TCRdb stores in-frame clones only, minus some. The table lists around 120,000 clones, 70% to 90% of them singletons, with approximately 4.5% in the top ten. The sequencing input was PBMCs. Every receptor here comes from a man aged 18 to 29 in good health and CMV-seropositive.

The V and J genes are TRBV15 and TRBJ2-5; a weak D match, TRBD1 (6 bases). The CDR3 is 16 amino acids. Germline CDR1 reads LNHNV; CDR2 reads YYDKDF (reference sequence). The V and J ends lost 3 bases and 0 bases respectively, with 14 bases between them. CDR3 sequence: CATSRGAASYQETQYF. The CDR3 nucleotides are TGTGCCACCAGCAGGGGGGCGGCTTCGTACCAAGAGACCCAGTACTTC.

To note about this clone: Other DNA sequences from this sample encode an identical CDR3 as well. The chain links TRBV7-7 to TRBJ2-5, with D unresolved. CDR1 is SSHAT, CDR2 FNYEAQ, per germline (reference sequence). The V and J ends lost 1 base and 2 bases respectively, with 5 bases between them. The CDR3 runs to 13 residues. CDR3 bases: TGTGCCAGCAGCTTAGACAGTCAAGAGACCCAGTACTTC. Its translation: CASSLDSQETQYF. Based on the CDR3 plus reference TRBV7-7 and TRBJ2-5, the full variable domain is GAGVSQSPRYKVTKRGQDVTLRCDPISSHATLYWYQQALGQGPEFLTYFNYEAQPDKSGLPSDRFSAERPEGSISTLTIQRTEQRDSAMYRCASSLDSQETQYFGPGTRLLVL.

The CDR3 region is CASFSAGTGENEQFF. Here the CDR3 DNA reads TGTGCCAGTTTTTCGGCCGGGACAGGAGAAAATGAGCAGTTCTTC. J is TRBJ2-1 and V is TRBV2, with 8 bases that match TRBD1. There are 15 residues in the CDR3. Per the germline V gene, CDR1 is SNHLY and CDR2 is FYNNEI. The V segment lost 9 bases and the J segment 7 bases; nucleotides outside the gene matches: 14.

The chain has TRBV19 and TRBJ2-3, with 12 bases that match TRBD1. From germline, CDR1 is LNHDA and CDR2 SQIVND (reference sequence). J was trimmed by 3 bases and V by 7 bases; bases with no gene match: 5. The CDR3 consists of 15 residues. This CDR3 is CASTQGQGATDTQYF. CDR3 in DNA: TGTGCCAGTACTCAGGGACAGGGGGCGACAGATACGCAGTATTTT.

This clone was recorded a few times. The CDR3 sequence is CAISPGGRNEQFF. CDR3 nucleotide sequence: TGTGCCATCAGTCCGGGGGGCCGCAATGAGCAGTTCTTC. The gene calls are TRBV10-3 and TRBJ2-1; tentatively, D is TRBD2 (7 bases). In germline, CDR1 is ENHRY, CDR2 SYGVKD. The CDR3 loop spans 13 amino acids. V was clipped by 5 bases and J by 6 bases, with 11 bases between them.

The chain joins TRBV5-4 to TRBJ1-1; no reliable D call. V was clipped by 3 bases and J by 0 bases, with 9 bases between them. This CDR3 spans 14 amino acids. Germline CDR1 SGHNT, CDR2 YYREEE (reference sequence). The DNA for the CDR3 is TGTGCCAGCAGCTCACGTACTCTGAACACTGAAGCTTTCTTT. It translates to CASSSRTLNTEAFF.

The genes are TRBV2 and TRBJ2-7; TRBD1 aligns across 9 bases. The germline gives CDR1 SNHLY, CDR2 FYNNEI. This CDR3 has 17 residues. The V gene end was trimmed by 1 base and the J gene end by 6 bases; junction bases not matched to a gene: 13. The CDR3 sequence is CASSEGSWGQGRSEQYF. In nucleotides, the CDR3 is TGTGCCAGCAGTGAAGGGTCTTGGGGACAGGGAAGGTCCGAGCAGTACTTC. Using reference TRBV2 and TRBJ2-7 for the parts outside the CDR3, the full variable domain is EPEVTQTPSHQVTQMGQEVILRCVPISNHLYFYWYRQILGQKVEFLVSFYNNEISEKSEIFDDQFSVERPDGSNFTLKIRSTKLEDSAMYFCASSEGSWGQGRSEQYFGPGTRLTVT.

This chain joins TRBV6-6 and TRBJ2-1; 14 bases fit TRBD2. CDR3 length: 16 residues. Trimming cost V 11 bases and J 7 bases; bases outside gene matches: 13. Germline-derived CDR1 and CDR2 are MNHNY and SVGAGI (reference sequence). CDR3 in DNA: TGTGCCCCCAGGACTAGCGGGGGGCAGTGGGGTAATGAGCAGTTCTTC. This codes for CAPRTSGGQWGNEQFF.

This sequence joins TRBV7-7 and TRBJ2-2, with 12 bases matching TRBD2. The CDR3 consists of 17 residues. V trimming: 5 bases; J trimming: 1 base; junction bases outside the gene matches: 5. Germline CDR1 reads SSHAT; CDR2 reads FNYEAQ (reference sequence). CDR3: CASSPLAGGVNTGELFF. The CDR3 DNA sequence: TGTGCCAGCAGCCCCCTAGCGGGGGGGGTGAACACCGGGGAGCTGTTTTTT.

V gene TRBV19 combines with J gene TRBJ2-5; 8 bases map to TRBD1. After removal of 4 bases from V and 4 bases from J, the junction contained 8 bases not matched to a gene. Germline V gene lookup returns CDR1 LNHDA and CDR2 SQIVND (reference sequence). This CDR3 comprises 15 residues. The CDR3 region has the DNA TGTGCCAGTAGTAAGAGAGGACAGGGTCTAGAGACCCAGTACTTC. Its translation is CASSKRGQGLETQYF.

V usage is TRBV5-4 and J usage is TRBJ2-3; D is perhaps TRBD2 (5 bases). Germline V lookup: CDR1 SGHNT, CDR2 YYREEE (reference sequence). V lost 4 bases and J lost 4, with 16 bases in between. The CDR3 runs to 15 residues. The CDR3 DNA sequence: TGTGCCAGCAGCCCTCAGGACTCCCGGTCAGATACGCAGTATTTT. Translating gives CASSPQDSRSDTQYF. Together with reference TRBV5-4 and TRBJ2-3, the CDR3 gives the full variable domain: ETGVTQSPTHLIKTRGQQVTLRCSSQSGHNTVSWYQQALGQGPQFIFQYYREEENGRGNFPPRFSGLQFPNYSSELNVNALELDDSALYLCASSPQDSRSDTQYFGPGTRLTVL.

The chain joins TRBV7-8 to TRBJ2-2; TRBD2 aligns across 7 bases. The CDR3 contains 19 residues. The V gene's germline CDR1 is SGHVS and CDR2 FQNEAQ. Trimming cost V 0 bases and J 3 bases; bases outside gene matches: 13. CDR3 protein: CASSLAWLWTSPDTGELFF. The CDR3 nucleotides read TGTGCCAGCAGCTTAGCCTGGCTGTGGACTAGTCCTGACACCGGGGAGCTGTTTTTT.

The gene calls are TRBV18 and TRBJ1-1, with D perhaps TRBD1 (6 bases). This CDR3 is built from 14 residues. Germline CDR1 KGHSH, CDR2 LQKENI. Trimming stripped 5 bases from V and 1 base from J, with 11 bases between. This chain's CDR3 is CASSSRGGNTEAFF. The CDR3 region has the DNA TGTGCCAGCTCATCAAGGGGGGGGAACACTGAAGCTTTCTTT.

Here the CDR3 reads CASSQDRDNEQYF. The CDR3 DNA follows: TGTGCCAGCAGCCAGGACAGGGACAACGAGCAGTACTTC. The genes are TRBV7-8 and TRBJ2-7; 8 nucleotides align to TRBD1. This CDR3 is built from 13 residues. V gave up 5 bases and J gave up 5 bases; unmatched junction bases: 5. The germline CDR1 and CDR2 sequences are SGHVS and FQNEAQ.

The V gene is TRBV19, the J gene TRBJ1-5; tentatively, D is TRBD1 (5 bases). Trimming left V 6 bases short and J 3 bases short, with 18 bases between. The CDR3 is 16 residues long. Germline CDR1 and CDR2: LNHDA and SQIVND (reference sequence). In nucleotides, the CDR3 is TGTGCCAGTAGGACAACTGGGGGACTCCACAATCAGCCCCAGCATTTT. As protein: CASRTTGGLHNQPQHF.

The genes are TRBV7-9 and TRBJ1-1; 9 bases align to TRBD1. Germline V gives CDR1 SEHNR, CDR2 FQNEAQ (reference sequence). The CDR3 sequence is 13 residues long. Trimming at V came to 6 bases and at J to 4 bases, leaving 3 bases not matched to a gene. The CDR3 spells CASREQGATEAFF. CDR3 nucleotides: TGTGCCAGCAGGGAACAGGGGGCCACTGAAGCTTTCTTT.

The chain has TRBV11-3 and TRBJ2-6, with 8 nucleotides matching TRBD1. From germline, CDR1 is SGHNT and CDR2 YENEEA. The CDR3 runs 19 residues. Trimming removed 2 bases from V and 0 bases from J; junction bases left unmatched: 9. CDR3 amino acids: CASSLSGGKSPSGANVLTF. CDR3 coding DNA: TGTGCCAGCAGCTTATCAGGGGGCAAATCTCCCTCTGGGGCCAACGTCCTGACTTTC.

The rearrangement links TRBV19 to TRBJ2-3; 9 bases are a match to TRBD2. The CDR3 covers 17 residues. Germline-derived CDR1 and CDR2 are LNHDA and SQIVND (reference sequence). J gave up 0 bases and V 2 bases, and 6 bases lay outside the gene matches. CDR3 sequence reads: CASSILGLADSTDTQYF. CDR3 nucleotide sequence: TGTGCCAGTAGTATATTGGGACTAGCAGATAGCACAGATACGCAGTATTTT.

This clone occurred a few times. The chain uses TRBV5-5 and TRBJ1-6, with D unresolved. V lost 5 bases to trimming and J lost 8 bases, with 20 bases between them. This CDR3 spans 16 amino acids. Germline V gives CDR1 SGHKS, CDR2 YYEKEE (reference sequence). The CDR3 region has the DNA TGTGCCAGCAGATTTAGGATGGCGGGCGGAGATTCACCCCTCCACTTT. Translating gives CASRFRMAGGDSPLHF. The variable domain in full, with the rest retrieved from reference TRBV5-5 and TRBJ1-6, is DAGVTQSPTHLIKTRGQQVTLRCSPISGHKSVSWYQQVLGQGPQFIFQYYEKEERGRGNFPDRFSARQFPNYSSELNVNALLLGDSALYLCASRFRMAGGDSPLHFGNGTRLTVT.

The genes are TRBV6-5 and TRBJ1-2, with D hard to call. This CDR3 comprises 12 residues. Trimming stripped 6 bases from V and 5 bases from J, with 10 bases between. Germline V gene lookup returns CDR1 MNHEY and CDR2 SVGAGI. The CDR3 nucleotides are TGTGCCAGCAGCTCAGGACTTTATGGCTACACCTTC. Translation gives CASSSGLYGYTF.

This chain joins TRBV29-1 and TRBJ2-7, with 7 bases fitting TRBD1. V lost 6 bases, J lost 0 bases, and 5 bases stayed unmatched. The CDR3 has 13 residues. Germline CDR1 SQVTM, CDR2 ANQGSEA. CDR3 nucleotides: TGCAGCGTCTGGACAGGCGACTCCTACGAGCAGTACTTC. Translating it yields CSVWTGDSYEQYF.